This T cell receptor (beta chain) is drawn from a study of blood T cell repertoires in COVID-19. The overall study: Sites across the United States, Italy and Spain contributed samples from acute and convalescent COVID-19. Sample material is recorded as cDNA or gDNA derived from T cells, B-cell-depleted T cells, or PBMCs.

In the original analysis: Amplification from reference gene primers served as the basis for estimated nucleated cell counts. Profiling relied on immunoSEQ multiplex PCR, and the TCRdb table lists in-frame clones only, not all of them. That table supplies the V and J calls and clone size; D and trimming were determined from the DNA. The table records about 180,000 clones, just over 85% of them present only once. The sample comprised peripheral blood. The TCR sequence derives from a man in his fifties with active or convalescent COVID-19.

The DNA for the CDR3 is TGTGCCAGCAGTCGCCCTGATCGAGCTCAGTACTTC. This codes for CASSRPDRAQYF. J is TRBJ2-5 and V is TRBV6-6, with unresolved D. This CDR3 comprises 12 residues. CDR1 is MNHNY, CDR2 SVGAGI, per germline (reference sequence). V lost 5 bases to trimming and J lost 11 bases, with 15 bases between them.